The present T cell receptor (beta chain) was sequenced within a study of T-cell memory formation after mild COVID-19. Overall study: Across donors, TCR clusters were largely donor specific.

UMIs and sample barcodes were carried by the TCR alpha and TCR beta cDNA libraries that 5'RACE produced using constant-segment primers. MiXCR, applied by TCRdb to the 5' RACE reads, yields one record per CDR3 protein. This sample has 280,000 or so distinct CDR3 sequences, with 18% found just once. A remark on this clonotype: Its antigen is unidentified.

Overall study findings and caveats: Day 15 to 85 contracting clones showed balanced CD4/CD8; later expanders leaned CD4+.

V gave up 3 bases and J gave up 4 bases, with 9 bases separating them. The CDR3 sequence is 14 residues long. Germline V gene lookup returns CDR1 MNHNS and CDR2 SASEGT. The chain recombines TRBV6-1 with TRBJ1-4, with unresolved D. The material sequenced was PBMCs or a T cell subset sorted from them (not recorded which). This receptor was identified in a man younger than 30 who had mild COVID-19 (a few samples of this study predate the infection). Cell type and time point are not known. The CDR3 nucleotides read TGTGCCAGCAGTGACAACGGATATAATGAAAAACTGTTTTTT. Its translation: CASSDNGYNEKLFF.